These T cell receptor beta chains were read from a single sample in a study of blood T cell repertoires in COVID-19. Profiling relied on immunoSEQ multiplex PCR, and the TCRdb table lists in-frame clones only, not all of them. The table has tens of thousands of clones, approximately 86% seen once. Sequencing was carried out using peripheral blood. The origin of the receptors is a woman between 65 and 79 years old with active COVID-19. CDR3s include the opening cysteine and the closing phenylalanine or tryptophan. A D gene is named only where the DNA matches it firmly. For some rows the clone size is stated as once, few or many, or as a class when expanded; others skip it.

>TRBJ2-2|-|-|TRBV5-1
TGCGCCAGCAGCCCTTCTAGCGACACCGGGGAGCTGTTTTTT
CASSPSSDTGELFF
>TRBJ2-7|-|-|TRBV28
TGTGCCAGCAGTCTAACTCGAGTGACCTACGAGCAGTACTTC
CASSLTRVTYEQYF
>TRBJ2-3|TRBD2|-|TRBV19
TGTGCCAGTAGTAAAGCGGGAGGGCCGAGTACGCAGTATTTT
CASSKAGGPSTQYF
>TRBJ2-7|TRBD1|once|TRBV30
TGTGCCTACGAGGGACAGGGGTACGAGCAGTACTTC
CAYEGQGYEQYF
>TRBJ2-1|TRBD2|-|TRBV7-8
TGTGCCAGCAGCCGAAGGCCAGCGGGAGAGGTTGGGTCCTACAATGAGCAGTTCTTC
CASSRRPAGEVGSYNEQFF
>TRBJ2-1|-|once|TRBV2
TGTGCCAGCGTGAGGGCGGAGGGGTCCAATGAGCAGTTCTTC
CASVRAEGSNEQFF
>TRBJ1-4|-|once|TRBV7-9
TGTGCCAGCAGTCAAGCGGGGGTGCAGGAAAAACTGTTTTTT
CASSQAGVQEKLFF
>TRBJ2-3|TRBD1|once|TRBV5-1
TGCGCCAGCAGCCCCCCGGGACAGCTTTACACAGATACGCAGTATTTT
CASSPPGQLYTDTQYF
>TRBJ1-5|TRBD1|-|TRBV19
TGTGCCAGTAGTAGGGGGGACAGGGCGACTCAGCCCCAGCATTTT
CASSRGDRATQPQHF
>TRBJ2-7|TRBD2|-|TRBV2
TGTGCCAGCGCGGGACTAGCGGGAGTATCTAGCTACGAGCAGTACTTC
CASAGLAGVSSYEQYF
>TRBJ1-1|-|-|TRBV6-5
TGTGCCAGCAACGGAGGGGTGAACACTGAAGCTTTCTTT
CASNGGVNTEAFF